The T cell receptor beta chain under discussion was sequenced for a study of T-cell reconstitution after alpha-beta-depleted transplantation in children. Library preparation (for TCRbeta) was performed with unique molecular identifiers. TCRdb itself ran the PCR reads through MiXCR, one entry per CDR3 protein. Of 420,000 or so distinct CDR3 sequences listed, roughly a tenth were seen once; the top ten hold roughly 5%. The germline CDR1 and CDR2 sequences are DFQATT and SNEGSKA (reference sequence). The CDR3 sequence is 13 residues long. V was cut by 4 bases and J by 2 bases, with 10 bases left in between. A word on this clonotype: The conserved final phenylalanine or tryptophan is absent from the CDR3, which likely points to a read error.

The V and J genes are TRBV20-1 and TRBJ2-3; TRBD2 is a possible D gene (6 bases). The sample here was PBMCs from the stem cell graft donor, taken from the stem cell graft. This TCR came from a human donor who donated a stem cell graft to a child with acute myeloid leukemia. Here the CDR3 DNA reads TGCAGTGCTACCTTGGACTACACAGATACGCAGTATTCT. It codes for CSATLDYTDTQYS.